Sequencing of this T cell receptor beta chain was carried out in a study of neurological immune-mediated disorders. In its sample, this clonotype was seen many times. Losses at the gene ends were 3 bases for V and 1 base for J; bases not matched to a gene: 7. Germline values: CDR1 SGHKS, CDR2 YYEKEE (reference sequence). The CDR3 is 16 residues long. As for the cDNA, it was generated by 5'RACE with 10-nucleotide random UMIs. Every sequencing run produced over 170 million TCR-beta sequences that came from 15-18 subjects. TCRdb re-derived calls from the 5' RACE reads in MiXCR, one entry per CDR3 protein. The sample carries about 23,000 distinct CDR3 sequences, about 13% recorded once.

The sample comprised PBMCs. This receptor was taken from an older woman with HTLV-1-associated myelopathy (HAM/TSP). J is TRBJ2-5 and V is TRBV5-5; TRBD1 matches 9 bases. This chain's CDR3 is CASSSGDRAPQETQYF. The CDR3, as DNA: TGTGCCAGCAGCTCCGGGGACAGGGCGCCCCAAGAGACCCAGTACTTC.